This TCR beta chain was retrieved from a study of blood T cell repertoires in COVID-19. Trimming took off 3 bases at V and 6 bases at J, with 9 bases between the two ends. Germline V gene sequence: CDR1 LNHDA, CDR2 SQIVND (reference sequence). The CDR3 has 13 amino acids. Assay: immunoSEQ multiplex PCR; the TCRdb copy retains only in-frame clones and omits some. Among about 210,000 clones listed, approximately 91% were seen once. What was sequenced was peripheral blood. The TCR was taken from a man between 40 and 49 years old with acute or convalescent COVID-19. The chain employs TRBV19 and TRBJ2-4; D unresolved. Written as DNA, the CDR3 is TGTGCCAGTAGTATTCCAGCGACAAACATTCAGTACTTC. This translates into CASSIPATNIQYF. Variable domain in full (rest from reference TRBV19 and TRBJ2-4): DGGITQSPKYLFRKEGQNVTLSCEQNLNHDAMYWYRQDPGQGLRLIYYSQIVNDFQKGDIAEGYSVSREKKESFPLTVTSAQKNPTAFYLCASSIPATNIQYFGAGTRLSVL.